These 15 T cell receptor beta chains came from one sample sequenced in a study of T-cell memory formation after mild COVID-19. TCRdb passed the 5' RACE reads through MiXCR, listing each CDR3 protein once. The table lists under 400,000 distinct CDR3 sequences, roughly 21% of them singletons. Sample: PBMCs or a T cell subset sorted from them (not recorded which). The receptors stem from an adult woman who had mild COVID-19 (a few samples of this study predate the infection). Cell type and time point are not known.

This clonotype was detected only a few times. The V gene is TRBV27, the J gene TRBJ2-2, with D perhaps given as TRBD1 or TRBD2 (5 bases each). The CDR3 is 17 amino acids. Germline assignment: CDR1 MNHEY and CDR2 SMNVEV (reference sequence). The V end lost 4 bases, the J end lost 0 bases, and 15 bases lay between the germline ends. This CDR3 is CASSSHYWGTNTGELFF. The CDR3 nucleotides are TGTGCCAGCAGTTCCCACTATTGGGGGACGAACACCGGGGAGCTGTTTTTT.

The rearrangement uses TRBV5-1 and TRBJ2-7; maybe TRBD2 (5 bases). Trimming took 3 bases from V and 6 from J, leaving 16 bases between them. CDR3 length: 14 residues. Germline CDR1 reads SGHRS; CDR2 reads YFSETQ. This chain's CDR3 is CASSSGRGISEQYF. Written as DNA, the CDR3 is TGCGCCAGCAGCTCGGGAAGAGGGATTTCCGAGCAGTACTTC.

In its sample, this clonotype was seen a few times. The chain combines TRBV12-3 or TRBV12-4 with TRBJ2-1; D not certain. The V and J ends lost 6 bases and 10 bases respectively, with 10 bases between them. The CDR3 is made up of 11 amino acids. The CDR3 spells CASSESGEQFF. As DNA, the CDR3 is TGTGCCAGCAGCGAGAGTGGGGAGCAGTTCTTC.

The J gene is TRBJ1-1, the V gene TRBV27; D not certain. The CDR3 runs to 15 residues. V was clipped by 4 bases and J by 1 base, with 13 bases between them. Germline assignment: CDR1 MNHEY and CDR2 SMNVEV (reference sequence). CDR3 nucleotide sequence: TGTGCCAGCAGTTCCGACCAGATCTCGAACACTGAAGCTTTCTTT. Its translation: CASSSDQISNTEAFF.

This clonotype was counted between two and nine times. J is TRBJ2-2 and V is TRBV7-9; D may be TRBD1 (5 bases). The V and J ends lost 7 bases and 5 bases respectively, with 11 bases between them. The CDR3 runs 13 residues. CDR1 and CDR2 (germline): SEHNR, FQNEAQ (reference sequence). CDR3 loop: CASIIRQTGELFF. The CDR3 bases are TGTGCCAGCATCATTCGACAGACCGGGGAGCTGTTTTTT.

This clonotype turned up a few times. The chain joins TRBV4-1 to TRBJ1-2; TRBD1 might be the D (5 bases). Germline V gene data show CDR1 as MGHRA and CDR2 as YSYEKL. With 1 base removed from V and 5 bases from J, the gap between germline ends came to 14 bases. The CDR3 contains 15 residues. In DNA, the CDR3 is TGCGCCAGCAGCCAAGGTCGCCACGGGGGGTATGGCTACACCTTC. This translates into CASSQGRHGGYGYTF.

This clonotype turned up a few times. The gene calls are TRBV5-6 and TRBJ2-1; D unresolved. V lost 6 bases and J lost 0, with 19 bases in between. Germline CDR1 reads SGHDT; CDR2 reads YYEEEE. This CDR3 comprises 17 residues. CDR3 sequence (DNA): TGTGCCAGCACCTTATGGCCCGGGCCTATCTCCTACAATGAGCAGTTCTTC. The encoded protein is CASTLWPGPISYNEQFF.

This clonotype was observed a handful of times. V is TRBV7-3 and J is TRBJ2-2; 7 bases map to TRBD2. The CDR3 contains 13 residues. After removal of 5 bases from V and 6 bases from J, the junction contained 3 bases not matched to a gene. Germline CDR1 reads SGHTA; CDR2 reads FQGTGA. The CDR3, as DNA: TGTGCCAGCAGCGACACTAGCGCCGGGGAGCTGTTTTTT. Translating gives CASSDTSAGELFF.

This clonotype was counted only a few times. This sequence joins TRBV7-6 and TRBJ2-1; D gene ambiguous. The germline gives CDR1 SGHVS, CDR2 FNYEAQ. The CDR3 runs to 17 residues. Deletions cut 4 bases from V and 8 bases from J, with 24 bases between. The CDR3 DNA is TGTGCCAGCAGCTCGTCCCCCGGGTCCAACGGGTTTGATGAGCAGTTCTTC. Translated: CASSSSPGSNGFDEQFF.

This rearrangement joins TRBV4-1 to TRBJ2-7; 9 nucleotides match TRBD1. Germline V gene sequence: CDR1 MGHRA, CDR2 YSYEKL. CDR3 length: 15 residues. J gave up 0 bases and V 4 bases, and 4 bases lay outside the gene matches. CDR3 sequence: CASSPSGQGSYEQYF. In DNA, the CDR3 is TGCGCCAGCAGCCCGTCGGGACAGGGCTCCTACGAGCAGTACTTC.

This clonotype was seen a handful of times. CDR3: CASRAVLAGGRDTQYF. The CDR3 DNA reads TGCGCCAGCAGAGCCGTACTAGCGGGGGGACGGGATACGCAGTATTTT. This sequence joins TRBV4-1 and TRBJ2-3; 12 positions match TRBD2. Germline CDR1 MGHRA, CDR2 YSYEKL. After removal of 6 bases from V and 6 bases from J, the junction contained 10 bases not matched to a gene. The CDR3 runs 16 residues.

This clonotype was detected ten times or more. CDR3 loop: CASSVTQGNYGYTF. CDR3 nucleotide sequence: TGCGCCAGCAGCGTGACACAGGGGAACTATGGCTACACCTTC. The gene calls are TRBV5-1 and TRBJ1-2; 7 nucleotides match TRBD1. The germline V gene has CDR1 SGHRS and CDR2 YFSETQ. Trimming removed 4 bases from V and 2 bases from J; junction bases left unmatched: 5. The CDR3 extends over 14 amino acids.

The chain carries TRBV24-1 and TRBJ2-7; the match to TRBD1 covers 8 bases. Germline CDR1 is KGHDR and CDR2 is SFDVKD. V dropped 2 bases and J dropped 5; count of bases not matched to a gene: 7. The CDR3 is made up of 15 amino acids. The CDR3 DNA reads TGTGCCACCAGTGATTACGGACAGGGTCCGGACGAGCAGTACTTC. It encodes CATSDYGQGPDEQYF.

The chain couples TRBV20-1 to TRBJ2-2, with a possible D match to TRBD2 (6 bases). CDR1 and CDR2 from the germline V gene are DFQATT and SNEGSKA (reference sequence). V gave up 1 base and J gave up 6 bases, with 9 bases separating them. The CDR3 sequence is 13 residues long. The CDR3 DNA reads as TGCAGTGCTAGAGGGGGGACTCCCGGGGAGCTGTTTTTT. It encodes CSARGGTPGELFF.

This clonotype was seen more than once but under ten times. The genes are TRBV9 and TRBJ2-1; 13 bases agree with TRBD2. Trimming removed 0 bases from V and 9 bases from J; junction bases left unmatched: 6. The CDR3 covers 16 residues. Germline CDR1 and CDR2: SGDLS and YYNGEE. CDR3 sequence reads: CASSVGGTSGATEQFF. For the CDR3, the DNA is TGTGCCAGCAGCGTAGGGGGGACTAGCGGGGCGACTGAGCAGTTCTTC. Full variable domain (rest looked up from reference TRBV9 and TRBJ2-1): DSGVTQTPKHLITATGQRVTLRCSPRSGDLSVYWYQQSLDQGLQFLIQYYNGEERAKGNILERFSAQQFPDLHSELNLSSLELGDSALYFCASSVGGTSGATEQFFGPGTRLTVL.